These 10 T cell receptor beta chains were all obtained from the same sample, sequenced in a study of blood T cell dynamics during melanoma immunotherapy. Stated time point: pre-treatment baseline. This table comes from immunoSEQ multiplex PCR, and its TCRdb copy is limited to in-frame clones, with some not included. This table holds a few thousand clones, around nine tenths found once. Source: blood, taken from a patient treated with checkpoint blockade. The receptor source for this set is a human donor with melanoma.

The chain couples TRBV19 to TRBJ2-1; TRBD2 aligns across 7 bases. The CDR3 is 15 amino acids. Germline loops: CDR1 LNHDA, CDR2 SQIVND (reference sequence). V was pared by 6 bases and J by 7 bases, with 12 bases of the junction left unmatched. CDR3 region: CASSPLGGGPNEQFF. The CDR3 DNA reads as TGTGCCAGTAGCCCCCTTGGGGGAGGGCCAAATGAGCAGTTCTTC. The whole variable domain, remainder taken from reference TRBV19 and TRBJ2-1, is DGGITQSPKYLFRKEGQNVTLSCEQNLNHDAMYWYRQDPGQGLRLIYYSQIVNDFQKGDIAEGYSVSREKKESFPLTVTSAQKNPTAFYLCASSPLGGGPNEQFFGPGTRLTVL.

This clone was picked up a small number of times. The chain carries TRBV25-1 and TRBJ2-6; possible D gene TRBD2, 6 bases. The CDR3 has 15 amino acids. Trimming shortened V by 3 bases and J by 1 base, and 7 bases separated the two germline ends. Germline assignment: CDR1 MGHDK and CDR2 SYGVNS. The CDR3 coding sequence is TGTGCCAGCAGTGACCGGGGGTCTGGGGCCAACGTCCTGACTTTC. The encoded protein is CASSDRGSGANVLTF.

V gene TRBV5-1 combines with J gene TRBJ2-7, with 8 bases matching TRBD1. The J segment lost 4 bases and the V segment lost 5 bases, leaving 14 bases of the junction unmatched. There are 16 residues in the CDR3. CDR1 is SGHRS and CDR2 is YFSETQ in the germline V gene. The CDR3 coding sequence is TGCGCCAGCAGTCGGACCCCGGGACAGGTCTCTTACGAGCAGTACTTC. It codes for CASSRTPGQVSYEQYF.

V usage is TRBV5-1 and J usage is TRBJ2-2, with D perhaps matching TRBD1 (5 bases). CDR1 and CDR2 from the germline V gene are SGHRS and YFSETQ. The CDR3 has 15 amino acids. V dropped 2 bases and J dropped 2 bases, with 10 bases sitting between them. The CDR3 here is CASSLRTTNTGELFF. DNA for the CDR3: TGCGCCAGCAGCTTAAGGACAACTAACACCGGGGAGCTGTTTTTT.

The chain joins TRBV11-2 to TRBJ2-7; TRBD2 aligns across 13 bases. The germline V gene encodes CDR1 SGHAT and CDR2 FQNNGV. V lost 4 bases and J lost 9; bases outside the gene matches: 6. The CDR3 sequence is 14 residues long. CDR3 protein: CASSSGLAGVGQYF. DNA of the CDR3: TGTGCCAGCAGCTCCGGACTAGCGGGAGTAGGGCAGTACTTC.

The CDR3 spells CAISRAGGADEQYF. CDR3 nucleotides: TGTGCCATCAGTCGGGCGGGAGGGGCGGACGAGCAGTACTTC. The rearrangement uses TRBV10-3 and TRBJ2-7, with 9 bases matching TRBD2. Germline CDR1 and CDR2: ENHRY and SYGVKD. This CDR3 spans 14 amino acids. Trimming cost V 5 bases and J 5 bases; bases outside gene matches: 7.

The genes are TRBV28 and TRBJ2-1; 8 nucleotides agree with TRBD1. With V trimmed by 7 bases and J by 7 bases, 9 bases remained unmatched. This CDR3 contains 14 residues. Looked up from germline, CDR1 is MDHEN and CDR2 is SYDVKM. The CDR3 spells CASKTDRAYNEQFF. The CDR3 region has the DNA TGTGCCAGCAAGACGGACAGGGCGTATAATGAGCAGTTCTTC.

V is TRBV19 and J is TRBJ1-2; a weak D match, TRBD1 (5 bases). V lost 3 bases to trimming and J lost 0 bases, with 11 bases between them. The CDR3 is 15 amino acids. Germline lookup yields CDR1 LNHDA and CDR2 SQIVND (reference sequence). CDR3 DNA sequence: TGTGCCAGTAGTATTAGGGGCAGCCCTAACTATGGCTACACCTTC. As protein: CASSIRGSPNYGYTF.

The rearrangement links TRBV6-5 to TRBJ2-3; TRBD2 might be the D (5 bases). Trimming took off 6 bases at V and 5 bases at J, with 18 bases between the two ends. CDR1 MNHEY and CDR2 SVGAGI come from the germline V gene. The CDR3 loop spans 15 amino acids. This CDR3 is CASRKVQLVGDTQYF. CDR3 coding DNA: TGTGCCAGCAGGAAAGTGCAACTAGTCGGAGATACGCAGTATTTT.

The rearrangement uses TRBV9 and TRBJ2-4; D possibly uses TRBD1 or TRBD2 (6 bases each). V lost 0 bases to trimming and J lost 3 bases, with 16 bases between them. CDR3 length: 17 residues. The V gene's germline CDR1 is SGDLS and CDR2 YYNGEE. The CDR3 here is CASSVDTGAGVKNIQYF. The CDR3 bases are TGTGCCAGCAGCGTAGATACGGGGGCAGGGGTCAAAAACATTCAGTACTTC.